The T cell receptor (beta chain) described here comes from a study of CD8+CD57+ T cells in acquired aplastic anemia. Overall study: Sorted CD4+ and CD8+ cells gave a mean 3.2 ug DNA, range 0.2 to 27.4 ug. General study results and limits: Patients shared some 30 CD8+ CDR3 sequences with controls.

CDR3 and TCR beta VDJ profiling relied on a genomic DNA template. Via MiXCR, TCRdb re-called the reads, giving one row per CDR3 protein. The sample lists a few hundred thousand distinct CDR3 sequences; about half were seen once. Many counts were recorded for this clonotype. Its matching antigen is unknown. Sequencing involved patients with CD8+CD57+ cell expansion previously shown by flow cytometry. Every patient had severe acquired aplastic anemia. No therapy was given to patients before blood sampling. The receptor was derived from a human donor with aplastic anemia. The sample comprised sorted CD4+, CD8+, or CD8+CD57+ T cells (not recorded which) from PBMCs.

The CDR3 region is CASSLVQLSYNEQFF. In nucleotides, the CDR3 is TGCGCCAGCAGCTTGGTACAGCTTTCCTACAATGAGCAGTTCTTC. The rearrangement links TRBV5-1 to TRBJ2-1; D not certain. In germline, CDR1 is SGHRS, CDR2 YFSETQ. The CDR3 extends over 15 amino acids. V was pared by 0 bases and J by 1 base, with 8 bases between.